The 11 T cell receptor beta chains below were found in one sample sequenced in a study of T-cell memory formation after mild COVID-19. TCRdb called the 5' RACE reads again in MiXCR, with one record for every CDR3 protein. The sample lists 120,000 to 150,000 distinct CDR3 sequences; roughly 21% were seen once. What was sequenced was PBMCs or a T cell subset sorted from them (not recorded which). The source of these receptors is an adult woman who had mild COVID-19 (a few samples of this study predate the infection). Cell type and time point are not known.

Only a few counts were recorded for this clonotype. The rearrangement joins TRBV7-2 to TRBJ2-1; TRBD2 agrees at 7 bases. Trimming took 3 bases from V and 4 from J; bases not matched to a gene: 6. CDR1 and CDR2 (germline): SGHTA, FQGNSA. This CDR3 is built from 15 residues. CDR3 amino acids: CASSFRRGSYNEQFF. In nucleotides, the CDR3 is TGTGCCAGCAGCTTTCGGCGGGGGTCTTACAATGAGCAGTTCTTC.

This clonotype was seen a handful of times. The gene calls are TRBV2 and TRBJ2-7; a weak D match, TRBD1 (6 bases). The CDR3 is 12 residues long. Germline V CDR1 and CDR2: SNHLY, FYNNEI. V shed 4 bases and J shed 3 bases, with 7 bases lying between them. CDR3 DNA sequence: TGTGCCAGCAGTGTACAGGGCTACGAGCAGTACTTC. This translates into CASSVQGYEQYF.

V usage is TRBV20-1 and J usage is TRBJ2-3; D unresolved. With 0 bases removed from V and 3 bases from J, the gap between germline ends came to 10 bases. Germline loops: CDR1 DFQATT, CDR2 SNEGSKA (reference sequence). This CDR3 is built from 14 residues. The CDR3 bases are TGCAGTGCTAGAGAAGAGTGGAGAACAGATACGCAGTATTTT. As protein: CSAREEWRTDTQYF.

The table lists this clonotype with a few counts. The V call is TRBV7-2, the J call TRBJ2-7; 12 bases are a match to TRBD2. Unmatched junction bases numbered 8, after V lost 5 bases and J lost 6 bases. Germline V gene data show CDR1 as SGHTA and CDR2 as FQGNSA. The length of the CDR3 is 15 residues. The CDR3 DNA reads as TGTGCCAGCAGCGCGAGACTAGCGGGAGTTGGCGAGCAGTACTTC. It codes for CASSARLAGVGEQYF.

This clonotype has just a few counts. The chain combines TRBV6-5 with TRBJ1-5, with 11 bases identical to TRBD1. Losses at the gene ends were 0 bases for V and 7 bases for J; bases not matched to a gene: 5. The germline CDR1 and CDR2 sequences are MNHEY and SVGAGI. The CDR3 contains 16 residues. CDR3 sequence: CASSYSGTGGHQPQHF. The CDR3 DNA reads TGTGCCAGCAGTTACTCCGGGACAGGGGGACACCAGCCCCAGCATTTT.

The chain uses TRBV3-1 and TRBJ2-3, with TRBD2 identical over 16 bases. V trimming: 4 bases; J trimming: 8 bases; junction bases outside the gene matches: 12. Germline-derived CDR1 and CDR2 are LGHDT and YNNKEL (reference sequence). The length of the CDR3 is 18 residues. The CDR3 DNA follows: TGTGCCAGCAGCCCCGGGGGACTAGCGGGAGGGCCCTTTGTTACGCAGTATTTT. As protein: CASSPGGLAGGPFVTQYF.

This clonotype was counted a few times. The chain joins TRBV3-1 to TRBJ2-3; D ambiguous. CDR1 and CDR2 from the germline V gene are LGHDT and YNNKEL (reference sequence). The ends were cut back, 0 bases at V and 0 bases at J, with 7 bases in the middle. This CDR3 region has 15 residues. The CDR3 is CASSQDPISTDTQYF. The CDR3 DNA is TGTGCCAGCAGCCAAGATCCCATTAGCACAGATACGCAGTATTTT.

The sample holds a few counts of this clonotype. This rearrangement joins TRBV7-3 to TRBJ2-7, with D unresolved. Germline V gene data show CDR1 as SGHTA and CDR2 as FQGTGA. This CDR3 comprises 8 residues. Deletions cut 10 bases from V and 5 bases from J, with 3 bases between. The CDR3 loop reads CAMDEQYF. As DNA, the CDR3 is TGTGCCATGGACGAGCAGTACTTC.

The rearrangement uses TRBV11-3 and TRBJ2-3; 10 nucleotides line up with TRBD2. V gave up 4 bases and J gave up 1 base; unmatched junction bases: 2. CDR1 is SGHNT, CDR2 YENEEA, per germline. The CDR3 contains 15 residues. The CDR3: CASSWTSGRTDTQYF. The CDR3 DNA reads TGTGCCAGCAGCTGGACTAGCGGCCGCACAGATACGCAGTATTTT.

V is TRBV12-3 or TRBV12-4 and J is TRBJ1-2, with TRBD1 as a possible D gene (6 bases). The CDR3 is made up of 12 amino acids. The V end lost 3 bases, the J end lost 7 bases, and 9 bases lay between the germline ends. The CDR3 loop is CASSFLGGGYTF. The CDR3 DNA reads as TGTGCCAGCAGTTTCCTAGGGGGTGGCTACACCTTC.

This chain joins TRBV5-1 and TRBJ2-3, with 9 bases lining up with TRBD1. This CDR3 region has 14 residues. The V gene end was trimmed by 4 bases and the J gene end by 5 bases; junction bases not matched to a gene: 5. From germline, CDR1 is SGHRS and CDR2 YFSETQ. This chain's CDR3 is CASSPDRGRDTQYF. The CDR3 DNA reads TGCGCCAGCAGCCCTGACAGGGGGAGAGATACGCAGTATTTT.